The sequence of this T cell receptor (beta chain) was determined in a study of blood T cell repertoires in COVID-19. Study-level information: Collection of acute and convalescent COVID-19 samples took place in the United States, Italy and Spain. Sources were T cells, B-cell-depleted T cells, or PBMCs; the material itself was cDNA or gDNA.

The germline V and J ends were trimmed by 0 bases and 0 bases, with 9 bases remaining between them. Germline CDR1 is MGHRA and CDR2 is YSYEKL. There are 15 residues in the CDR3. Those enrolled in Seattle joined during active infection and were followed longitudinally afterward. How the authors handled the data: Amplifying reference gene primers gave estimates of nucleated cell counts. Assay: immunoSEQ multiplex PCR; the TCRdb copy retains only in-frame clones and omits some. The V and J calls and clone size were taken over from that table, and D and trimming were inferred from the DNA. The table has some 100,000 clones, 85% to 90% seen once.

The sample consisted of peripheral blood. The sequence came from a man aged 45-65 years with COVID-19, enrolled during active disease. The genes are TRBV4-1 and TRBJ2-7; D is ambiguous. CDR3 DNA sequence: TGCGCCAGCAGCCAAGATCAGGTTAGCTCCTACGAGCAGTACTTC. Amino acid sequence: CASSQDQVSSYEQYF.